This TCR beta chain is drawn from a study of shared clonotypes between healthy human individuals. Study overall: There were three CD4 naive, three CD4 memory, two CD8 naive and one CD8 memory plates per donor.

Study results and caveats: Several donors held about 5% of naive CD4 clonotypes in common.

TCRdb keeps only in-frame clones here, not all; method: immunoSEQ multiplex PCR. The sample lists approximately 640,000 clones, about three quarters occurring once. The donor population consisted of healthy HIV-negative adults with no recent acute infections or vaccinations. A word on this clone: As yet, its antigen is unknown.

The TCR was taken from a woman aged 25 to 39 in good health. Sequencing was performed on memory CD4+ T cells sorted from blood. Documented subset: CD45RA-negative fraction.

Written as DNA, the CDR3 is TGTGCCAGCAGAGGGACCCCCGCCAGGAACACTGAAGCTTTCTTT. Its translation is CASRGTPARNTEAFF. The rearrangement links TRBV2 to TRBJ1-1; tentative D call: TRBD1 (5 bases). The CDR3 has 15 amino acids. Germline V gene data show CDR1 as SNHLY and CDR2 as FYNNEI. Trimming cost V 6 bases and J 1 base, with 15 bases left between them.